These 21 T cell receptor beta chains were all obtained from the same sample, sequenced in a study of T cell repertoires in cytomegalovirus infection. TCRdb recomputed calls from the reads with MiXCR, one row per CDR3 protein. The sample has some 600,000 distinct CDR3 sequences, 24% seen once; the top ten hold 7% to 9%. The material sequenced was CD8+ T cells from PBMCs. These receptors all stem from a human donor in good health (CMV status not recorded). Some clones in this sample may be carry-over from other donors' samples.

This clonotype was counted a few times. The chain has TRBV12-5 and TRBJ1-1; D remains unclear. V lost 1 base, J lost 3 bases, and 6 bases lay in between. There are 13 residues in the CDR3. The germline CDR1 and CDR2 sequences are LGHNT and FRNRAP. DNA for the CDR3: TGTGCTAGTGGTTTGGGGCCGGACACTGAAGCTTTCTTT. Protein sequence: CASGLGPDTEAFF.

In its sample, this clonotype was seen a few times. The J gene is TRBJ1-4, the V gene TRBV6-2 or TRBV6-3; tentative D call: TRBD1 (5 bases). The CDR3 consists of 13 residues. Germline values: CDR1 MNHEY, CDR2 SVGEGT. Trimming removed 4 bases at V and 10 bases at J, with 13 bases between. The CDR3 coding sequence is TGTGCCAGCAGTTCCCGGGGGACTGGAAAACTGTTTTTT. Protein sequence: CASSSRGTGKLFF.

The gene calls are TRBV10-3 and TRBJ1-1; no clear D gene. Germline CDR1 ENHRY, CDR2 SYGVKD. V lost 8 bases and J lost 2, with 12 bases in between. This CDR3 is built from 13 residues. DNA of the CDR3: TGTGCCATCCCCCCCGTTAGAAACACTGAAGCTTTCTTT. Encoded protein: CAIPPVRNTEAFF.

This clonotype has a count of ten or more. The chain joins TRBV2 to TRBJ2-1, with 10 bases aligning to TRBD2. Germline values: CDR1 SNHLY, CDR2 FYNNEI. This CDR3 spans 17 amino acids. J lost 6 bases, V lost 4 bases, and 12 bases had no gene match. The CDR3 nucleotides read TGTGCCAGCAGTGCCCGGGGTAGCGGGGGGCCGAGCAATGAGCAGTTCTTC. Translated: CASSARGSGGPSNEQFF.

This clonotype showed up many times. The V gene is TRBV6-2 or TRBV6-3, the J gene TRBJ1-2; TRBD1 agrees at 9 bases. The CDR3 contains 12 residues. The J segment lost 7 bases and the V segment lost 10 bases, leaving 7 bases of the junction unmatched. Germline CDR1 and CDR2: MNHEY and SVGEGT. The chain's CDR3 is CAILDRGFGYTF. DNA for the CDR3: TGTGCCATCCTGGACAGGGGATTTGGCTACACCTTC.

DNA for the CDR3: TGTGCCACCAGCAGCCGGGACCTCGGCTCTGGAAACACCATATATTTT. This translates into CATSSRDLGSGNTIYF. The chain combines TRBV15 with TRBJ1-3; possibly TRBD1 for D (5 bases). Germline V gives CDR1 LNHNV, CDR2 YYDKDF (reference sequence). The CDR3 spans 16 residues. V was pared by 3 bases and J by 0 bases, with 12 bases between. The full variable domain, completed using reference TRBV15 and TRBJ1-3, is DAMVIQNPRYQVTQFGKPVTLSCSQTLNHNVMYWYQQKSSQAPKLLFHYYDKDFNNEADTPDNFQSRRPNTSFCFLDIRSPGLGDTAMYLCATSSRDLGSGNTIYFGEGSWLTVV.

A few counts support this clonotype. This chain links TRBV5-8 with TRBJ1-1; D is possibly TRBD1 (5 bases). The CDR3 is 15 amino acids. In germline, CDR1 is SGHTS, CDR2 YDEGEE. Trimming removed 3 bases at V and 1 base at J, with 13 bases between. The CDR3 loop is CASSSWMGPNTEAFF. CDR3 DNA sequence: TGTGCCAGCAGCTCTTGGATGGGACCGAACACTGAAGCTTTCTTT. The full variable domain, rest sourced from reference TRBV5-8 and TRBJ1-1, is EAGVTQSPTHLIKTRGQQATLRCSPISGHTSVYWYQQALGLGLQFLLWYDEGEERNRGNFPPRFSGRQFPNYSSELNVNALELEDSALYLCASSSWMGPNTEAFFGQGTRLTVV.

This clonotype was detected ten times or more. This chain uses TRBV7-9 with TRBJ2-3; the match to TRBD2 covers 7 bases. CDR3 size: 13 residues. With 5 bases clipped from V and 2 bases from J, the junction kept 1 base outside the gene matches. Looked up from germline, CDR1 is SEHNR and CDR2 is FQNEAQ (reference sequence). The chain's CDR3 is CASSSGVTDTQYF. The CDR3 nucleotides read TGTGCCAGCAGCAGCGGGGTCACAGATACGCAGTATTTT.

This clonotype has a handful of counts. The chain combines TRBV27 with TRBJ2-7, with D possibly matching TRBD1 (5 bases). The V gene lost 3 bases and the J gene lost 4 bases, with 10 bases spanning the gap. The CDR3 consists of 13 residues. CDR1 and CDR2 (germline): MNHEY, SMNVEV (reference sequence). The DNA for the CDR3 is TGTGCCAGCAGTTTTGGCAGGGAATACGAGCAGTACGTC. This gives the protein CASSFGREYEQYV.

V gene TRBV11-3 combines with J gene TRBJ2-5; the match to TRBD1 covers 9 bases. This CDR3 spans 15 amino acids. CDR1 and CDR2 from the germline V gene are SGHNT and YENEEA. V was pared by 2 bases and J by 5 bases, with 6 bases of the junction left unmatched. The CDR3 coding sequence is TGTGCCAGCAGCTTAAAACAGGGGGCTGTGGAGACCCAGTACTTC. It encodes CASSLKQGAVETQYF.

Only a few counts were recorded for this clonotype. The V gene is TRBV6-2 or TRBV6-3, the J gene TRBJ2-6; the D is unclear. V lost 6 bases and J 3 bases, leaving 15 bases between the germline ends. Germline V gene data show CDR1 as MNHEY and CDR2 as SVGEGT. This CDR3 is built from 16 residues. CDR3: CASSSSGFDGANVLTF. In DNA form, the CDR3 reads TGTGCCAGCAGCTCATCCGGGTTCGATGGGGCCAACGTCCTGACTTTC.

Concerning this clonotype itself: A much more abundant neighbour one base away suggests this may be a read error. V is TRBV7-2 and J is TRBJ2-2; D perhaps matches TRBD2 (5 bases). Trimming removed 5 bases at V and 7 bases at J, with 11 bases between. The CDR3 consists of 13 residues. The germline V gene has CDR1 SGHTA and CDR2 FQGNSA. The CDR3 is CASSRRLFGELFF. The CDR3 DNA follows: TGTGCCAGCAGCCGGCGACTATTCGGGGAGCTGTTTTTT.

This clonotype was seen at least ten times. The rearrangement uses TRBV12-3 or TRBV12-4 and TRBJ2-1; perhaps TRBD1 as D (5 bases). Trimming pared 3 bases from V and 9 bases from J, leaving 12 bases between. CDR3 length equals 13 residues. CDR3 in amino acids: CASSLGLPGEQFF. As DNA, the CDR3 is TGTGCCAGCAGTTTGGGGCTCCCGGGTGAGCAGTTCTTC.

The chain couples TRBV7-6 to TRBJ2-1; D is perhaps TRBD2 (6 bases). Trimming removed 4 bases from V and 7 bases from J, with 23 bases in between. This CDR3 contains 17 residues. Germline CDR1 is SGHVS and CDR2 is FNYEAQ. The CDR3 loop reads CASSSLQPPQGGNEQFF. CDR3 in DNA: TGTGCCAGCAGCTCACTACAGCCCCCGCAGGGAGGTAATGAGCAGTTCTTC. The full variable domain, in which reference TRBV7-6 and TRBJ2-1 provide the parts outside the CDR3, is GAGVSQSPRYKVTKRGQDVALRCDPISGHVSLYWYRQALGQGPEFLTYFNYEAQQDKSGLPNDRFSAERPEGSISTLTIQRTEQRDSAMYRCASSSLQPPQGGNEQFFGPGTRLTVL.

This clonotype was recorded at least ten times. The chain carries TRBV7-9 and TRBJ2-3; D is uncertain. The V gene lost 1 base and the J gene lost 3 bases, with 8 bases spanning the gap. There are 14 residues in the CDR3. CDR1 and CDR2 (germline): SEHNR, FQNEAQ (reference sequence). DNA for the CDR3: TGTGCCAGCAGCTTAGTTGGGGAAACAGATACGCAGTATTTT. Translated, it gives CASSLVGETDTQYF.

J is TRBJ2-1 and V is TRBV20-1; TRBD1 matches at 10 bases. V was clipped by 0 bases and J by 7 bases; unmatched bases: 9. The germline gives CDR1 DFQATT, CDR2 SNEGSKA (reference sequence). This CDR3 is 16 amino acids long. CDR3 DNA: TGCAGTGCTAGAGATTGGAGGGGACAGGGGAGGAATGAGCAGTTCTTC. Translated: CSARDWRGQGRNEQFF.

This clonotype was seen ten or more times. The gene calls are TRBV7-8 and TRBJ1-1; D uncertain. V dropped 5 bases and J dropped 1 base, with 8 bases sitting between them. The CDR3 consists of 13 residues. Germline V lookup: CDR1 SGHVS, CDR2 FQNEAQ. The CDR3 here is CASSERGNTEAFF. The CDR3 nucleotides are TGTGCCAGCAGCGAGCGGGGGAACACTGAAGCTTTCTTT.

CDR3 DNA sequence: TGTGCCAGCAGCCCGGACAGGGCTAGCACAGATACGCAGTATTTT. Translation: CASSPDRASTDTQYF. This rearrangement joins TRBV7-9 to TRBJ2-3; 8 bases fit TRBD1. The germline V gene encodes CDR1 SEHNR and CDR2 FQNEAQ (reference sequence). The CDR3 spans 15 residues. Unmatched junction bases numbered 4, after V lost 5 bases and J lost 0 bases.

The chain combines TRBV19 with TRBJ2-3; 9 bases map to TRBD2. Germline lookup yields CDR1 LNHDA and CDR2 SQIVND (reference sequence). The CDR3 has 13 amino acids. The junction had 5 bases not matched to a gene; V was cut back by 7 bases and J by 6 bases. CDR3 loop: CASILAGMDTQYF. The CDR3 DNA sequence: TGTGCCAGTATCCTAGCGGGGATGGATACGCAGTATTTT.

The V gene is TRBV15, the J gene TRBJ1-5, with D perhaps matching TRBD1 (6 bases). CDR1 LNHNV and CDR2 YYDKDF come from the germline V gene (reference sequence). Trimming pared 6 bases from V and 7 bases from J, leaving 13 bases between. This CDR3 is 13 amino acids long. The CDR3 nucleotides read TGTGCCACCAGTGCAGGGGATCGGCAGCCCCAGCATTTT. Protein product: CATSAGDRQPQHF.

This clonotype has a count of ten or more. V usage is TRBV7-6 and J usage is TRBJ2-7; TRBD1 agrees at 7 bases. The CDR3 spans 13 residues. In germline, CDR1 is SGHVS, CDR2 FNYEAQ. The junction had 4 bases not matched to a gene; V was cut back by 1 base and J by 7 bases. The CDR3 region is CASSLGIQGEQYV. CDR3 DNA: TGTGCCAGCAGCTTAGGAATACAGGGGGAGCAGTACGTC.